Below are 17 T cell receptor beta chains sequenced from a single sample in a study of cytomegalovirus exposure and HLA in healthy donors. The method was immunoSEQ multiplex PCR; TCRdb's version includes in-frame clones alone and lacks a portion of them. The data contain under 200,000 clones, around 90% of them seen just once; the ten biggest clones take up about 2.9%. Sequencing was performed on PBMCs. All receptors come from a woman aged 18-30 years in good health and CMV-seropositive.

The chain combines TRBV4-2 with TRBJ2-3; 8 positions agree with TRBD2. Germline V lookup: CDR1 LGHNA, CDR2 YNFKEQ. The CDR3 has 17 amino acids. J lost 2 bases, V lost 0 bases, and 7 bases had no gene match. The CDR3 coding sequence is TGTGCCAGCAGCCAAGATCGTGGAGCGGGGGTCACAGATACGCAGTATTTT. Amino acid sequence: CASSQDRGAGVTDTQYF.

The rearrangement uses TRBV2 and TRBJ2-5, with TRBD2 matching over 7 bases. Trimming at V came to 1 base and at J to 0 bases, leaving 8 bases not matched to a gene. CDR1 and CDR2 from the germline V gene are SNHLY and FYNNEI. The CDR3 runs 17 residues. CDR3 bases: TGTGCCAGCAGTGAAGGGGGCGGGGGTTTTTACCAAGAGACCCAGTACTTC. This encodes CASSEGGGGFYQETQYF.

This rearrangement joins TRBV28 to TRBJ1-5; 11 bases are a match to TRBD1. Unmatched junction bases numbered 6, after V lost 4 bases and J lost 7 bases. The CDR3 loop spans 15 amino acids. CDR1 is MDHEN and CDR2 is SYDVKM in the germline V gene. The CDR3 region is CASSSGTGGGQPQHF. CDR3 DNA: TGTGCCAGCAGTTCGGGGACAGGGGGGGGACAGCCCCAGCATTTT.

The V and J genes are TRBV7-9 and TRBJ2-1; 9 bases are a match to TRBD1. Losses at the gene ends were 3 bases for V and 8 bases for J; bases not matched to a gene: 11. The germline CDR1 and CDR2 sequences are SEHNR and FQNEAQ (reference sequence). This CDR3 has 16 residues. The CDR3 here is CASSFLFGTGLDEQFF. CDR3 in DNA: TGTGCCAGCAGCTTTTTATTTGGGACAGGGTTGGATGAGCAGTTCTTC.

This chain uses TRBV30 with TRBJ2-1, with 12 bases identical to TRBD1. V gave up 4 bases and J gave up 6 bases; unmatched junction bases: 13. Germline CDR1 reads GTSNPN; CDR2 reads SVGIG (reference sequence). The CDR3 is 17 amino acids. As DNA, the CDR3 is TGTGCCTGGACCTTAAACCGGGGACAGGGGGCCTTCAATGAGCAGTTCTTC. Translating gives CAWTLNRGQGAFNEQFF.

The rearrangement links TRBV5-4 to TRBJ2-5, with D perhaps TRBD2 (6 bases). CDR1 is SGHNT, CDR2 YYREEE, per germline (reference sequence). This CDR3 is 14 amino acids long. V was trimmed by 0 bases and J by 5 bases, leaving 11 bases between them. As DNA, the CDR3 is TGTGCCAGCAGCTTGGTTGGGAGGCGGGAGACCCAGTACTTC. Its translation is CASSLVGRRETQYF.

The J gene is TRBJ1-1, the V gene TRBV2, with 12 bases that match TRBD1. The germline V gene encodes CDR1 SNHLY and CDR2 FYNNEI. The CDR3 consists of 16 residues. V was pared by 0 bases and J by 7 bases, with 6 bases of the junction left unmatched. For the CDR3, the DNA is TGTGCCAGCAGTGAAGCGGGACAGGGGGCTAGGATTGAAGCTTTCTTT. This sequence encodes CASSEAGQGARIEAFF.

The chain uses TRBV6-5 and TRBJ2-2; D unclear. The CDR3 spans 14 residues. CDR1 is MNHEY, CDR2 SVGAGI, per germline. V lost 5 bases and J 5 bases, leaving 12 bases between the germline ends. CDR3: CASSPKRLTGELFF. The CDR3 nucleotides read TGTGCCAGCAGTCCGAAGAGGCTGACCGGGGAGCTGTTTTTT.

This chain links TRBV7-9 with TRBJ2-7, with D perhaps matching TRBD2 (6 bases). Trimming took 3 bases from V and 0 from J, leaving 15 bases between them. Germline V gene data show CDR1 as SEHNR and CDR2 as FQNEAQ (reference sequence). The CDR3 length is 16 residues. The CDR3 region has the DNA TGTGCCAGCAGCTTCCTTAGCGGCCCCAGCTCCTACGAGCAGTACTTC. This sequence encodes CASSFLSGPSSYEQYF.

V and J are TRBV2 and TRBJ2-1, with D possibly being TRBD2 (5 bases). CDR1 and CDR2 from the germline V gene are SNHLY and FYNNEI. The germline V and J ends were trimmed by 2 bases and 4 bases, with 18 bases remaining between them. The CDR3 is 17 residues long. The CDR3: CASSELQSGVEYNEQFF. The CDR3 coding sequence is TGTGCCAGCAGTGAACTTCAATCCGGGGTAGAGTACAATGAGCAGTTCTTC.

The chain is built from TRBV19 and TRBJ2-3; D ambiguous. The CDR3 length is 11 residues. V lost 5 bases, J lost 4 bases, and 4 bases lay in between. Germline V gene data show CDR1 as LNHDA and CDR2 as SQIVND (reference sequence). The CDR3 DNA follows: TGTGCCAGTAGTTCCTCAGATACGCAGTATTTT. This gives the protein CASSSSDTQYF.

The chain employs TRBV25-1 and TRBJ2-1; D gene ambiguous. The CDR3 is 16 amino acids. The germline V gene encodes CDR1 MGHDK and CDR2 SYGVNS. The V gene lost 3 bases and the J gene lost 3 bases, with 15 bases spanning the gap. The CDR3 DNA follows: TGTGCCAGCAGTGAGGGCCAGAGACCCTACTACAATGAGCAGTTCTTC. Encoded protein: CASSEGQRPYYNEQFF.

The chain carries TRBV25-1 and TRBJ2-1, with D possibly matching TRBD2 (5 bases). V shed 3 bases and J shed 10 bases, with 13 bases lying between them. Germline CDR1 is MGHDK and CDR2 is SYGVNS. The CDR3 totals 13 residues. CDR3 DNA: TGTGCCAGCAGTGACCTATTGAGCGGCGAGCAGTTCTTC. Residues: CASSDLLSGEQFF. Looking up the rest from reference TRBV25-1 and TRBJ2-1 gives the full variable domain: EADIYQTPRYLVIGTGKKITLECSQTMGHDKMYWYQQDPGMELHLIHYSYGVNSTEKGDLSSESTVSRIRTEHFPLTLESARPSHTSQYLCASSDLLSGEQFFGPGTRLTVL.

This clone appeared a few times. The J gene is TRBJ2-7, the V gene TRBV9, with 11 bases identical to TRBD1. V was pared by 4 bases and J by 6 bases, with 9 bases of the junction left unmatched. The length of the CDR3 is 15 residues. Looked up from germline, CDR1 is SGDLS and CDR2 is YYNGEE. In nucleotides, the CDR3 is TGTGCCAGCAGCCCCCAAGCCGGGACAGGGGGCGAGCAGTACTTC. It is translated as CASSPQAGTGGEQYF.

The CDR3 loop is CASSYTDRVDSPLHF. CDR3 nucleotide sequence: TGTGCCAGCAGTTACACCGACAGGGTCGATTCACCCCTCCACTTT. V gene TRBV6-5 combines with J gene TRBJ1-6; 7 bases agree with TRBD1. CDR1 and CDR2 (germline): MNHEY, SVGAGI. The CDR3 has 15 residues. J was trimmed by 8 bases and V by 2 bases; bases with no gene match: 6.

This sequence joins TRBV5-4 and TRBJ1-2, with 7 bases that match TRBD1. Germline lookup yields CDR1 SGHNT and CDR2 YYREEE (reference sequence). There are 14 residues in the CDR3. V was pared by 4 bases and J by 2 bases, with 5 bases of the junction left unmatched. Written as DNA, the CDR3 is TGTGCCAGCAGCCGCATGGGACAGAACTATGGCTACACCTTC. As protein: CASSRMGQNYGYTF.

The chain joins TRBV9 to TRBJ2-1; D is unclear. Germline lookup yields CDR1 SGDLS and CDR2 YYNGEE. This CDR3 region has 15 residues. The V end was cut by 5 bases, the J end by 0 bases, with 12 bases between. The DNA of the CDR3 is TGTGCCAGCAGTGCTACTCGAAGCTCCTACAATGAGCAGTTCTTC. Translated: CASSATRSSYNEQFF.